What follows is one T cell receptor beta chain and its context. This sample is drawn from a study of blood T cell repertoires in COVID-19. In the study overall: Specimens from acute and convalescent COVID-19 originated in the United States, Italy and Spain. PBMCs, B-cell-depleted T cells, or T cells were the source of the cDNA or gDNA that made up the material.

The CDR3 loop spans 15 amino acids. CDR1 is MNHEY and CDR2 is SVGAGI in the germline V gene. Trimming removed 7 bases from V and 3 bases from J; junction bases left unmatched: 7. Per the original methods: The assay estimated nucleated cells by amplifying reference gene primers. Using immunoSEQ multiplex PCR, the repertoire was profiled, and TCRdb retains in-frame clones only, with some absent. V and J calls and clone size are given by that table; D and trimming were obtained from the DNA. The table records 200,000 to 250,000 clones, about 84% of them present only once. The sequencing input was peripheral blood. The V call is TRBV6-5, the J call TRBJ2-1; 9 nucleotides agree with TRBD2. This TCR derives from a human donor in a cohort sampled during active COVID-19. CDR3 residues: CASNPARGGYNEQFF. The CDR3 DNA sequence: TGTGCCAGCAACCCTGCGCGGGGGGGCTACAATGAGCAGTTCTTC.